The T cell receptor beta chain under discussion was sequenced for a study of technical replicates of blood from several donors. Assay used: immunoSEQ multiplex PCR; TCRdb lists only in-frame clones, some missing. The table has tens of thousands of clones, about 89% seen once; the top ten hold 0.35% to 0.45%. The CDR3 consists of 15 residues. The V and J ends lost 5 bases and 7 bases, in that order; junction bases with no gene match: 8. CDR1 is MNHEY, CDR2 SMNVEV, per germline (reference sequence). The sample comprised T cells isolated from PBMCs. V usage is TRBV27 and J usage is TRBJ2-1, with 10 bases that match TRBD2. This receptor was obtained from a human donor in good health. The CDR3 protein is CASSPSASGSNEQFF. In DNA, the CDR3 is TGTGCCAGCAGTCCCTCAGCTAGCGGGAGTAATGAGCAGTTCTTC.